The 29 T cell receptor beta chains in this list originate from one sample, sequenced in a study of cytomegalovirus exposure and HLA in healthy donors (dated by TCRdb to 2015 to 2018). Library preparation was by the immunoSEQ multiplex PCR assay. For the multiplex PCR, a mixture combining 60 forward primers for TCR Vbeta segments and 13 reverse primers for TCR Jbeta segments was used. TCRdb holds this immuneACCESS table with in-frame rearrangements only. Some clones are missing; in checked studies, unresolved V genes explain under half, and the rest has no known cause. This sample is represented by approximately 140,000 clones; 75% to 85% of them were singletons. 1% to 1.5% of the sample comes from the top ten. Sequencing was carried out using PBMCs. The receptors originated from a girl under 10 years old in good health and CMV-seronegative.

The chain links TRBV28 to TRBJ1-2; D remains ambiguous. Trimming cost V 2 bases and J 2 bases, with 9 bases left between them. The germline V gene encodes CDR1 MDHEN and CDR2 SYDVKM. The CDR3 is made up of 14 amino acids. The CDR3 loop reads CASSLLGLNYGYTF. DNA of the CDR3: TGTGCCAGCAGTTTACTAGGCCTGAACTATGGCTACACCTTC.

This chain joins TRBV7-8 and TRBJ2-5, with 14 nucleotides matching TRBD2. In germline, CDR1 is SGHVS, CDR2 FQNEAQ. The J segment lost 1 base and the V segment lost 1 base, leaving 2 bases of the junction unmatched. This CDR3 region has 17 residues. The CDR3 nucleotides read TGTGCCAGCAGCTTAGGACTAGCGGGAGGGGCCCAAGAGACCCAGTACTTC. It codes for CASSLGLAGGAQETQYF.

The chain couples TRBV27 to TRBJ1-6, with 11 bases matching TRBD1. CDR1 and CDR2 from the germline V gene are MNHEY and SMNVEV (reference sequence). CDR3 size: 14 residues. J lost 8 bases, V lost 4 bases, and 1 base had no gene match. The CDR3 DNA reads as TGTGCCAGCAGTTGGACAGGGGGCGATTCACCCCTCCACTTT. It translates to CASSWTGGDSPLHF.

The V gene is TRBV5-6, the J gene TRBJ1-1; 10 nucleotides align to TRBD1. The CDR3 is 13 residues long. V shed 4 bases and J 5 bases; nucleotides not matched to a gene: 2. Germline V gene data show CDR1 as SGHDT and CDR2 as YYEEEE. CDR3 coding DNA: TGTGCCAGCAGCCCGGGACAGGGGACTGAAGCTTTCTTT. The encoded protein is CASSPGQGTEAFF. The full variable domain, its missing parts supplied by reference TRBV5-6 and TRBJ1-1, is DAGVTQSPTHLIKTRGQQVTLRCSPKSGHDTVSWYQQALGQGPQFIFQYYEEEERQRGNFPDRFSGHQFPNYSSELNVNALLLGDSALYLCASSPGQGTEAFFGQGTRLTVV.

J is TRBJ1-5 and V is TRBV6-1, with D tentatively TRBD1 (5 bases). Germline V gene lookup returns CDR1 MNHNS and CDR2 SASEGT. This CDR3 has 16 amino acids. Trimming shortened V by 0 bases and J by 1 base, and 10 bases separated the two germline ends. The CDR3 nucleotides are TGTGCCAGCAGTGAAGCGGCAGGGCCGAGCAATCAGCCCCAGCATTTT. It specifies CASSEAAGPSNQPQHF.

This chain connects TRBV30 to TRBJ1-3, with TRBD1 identical over 7 bases. Germline assignment: CDR1 GTSNPN and CDR2 SVGIG (reference sequence). The V and J ends lost 1 base and 4 bases, in that order; junction bases with no gene match: 4. CDR3 length: 14 amino acids. The CDR3 here is CAWSAGTEGNTIYF. The DNA for the CDR3 is TGTGCCTGGAGTGCGGGGACAGAGGGAAACACCATATATTTT.

The chain joins TRBV19 to TRBJ1-1, with D perhaps TRBD1 (6 bases). V was trimmed by 4 bases and J by 4 bases, leaving 13 bases between them. The germline V gene encodes CDR1 LNHDA and CDR2 SQIVND (reference sequence). This CDR3 comprises 14 residues. Written as DNA, the CDR3 is TGTGCCAGTAGTAAATCAGGGGTTTCCACTGAAGCTTTCTTT. Translated: CASSKSGVSTEAFF.

The chain combines TRBV18 with TRBJ2-7; weak D call: TRBD2 (5 bases). V lost 2 bases to trimming and J lost 5 bases, with 13 bases between them. The CDR3 consists of 14 residues. CDR1 and CDR2 from the germline V gene are KGHSH and LQKENI. CDR3 nucleotide sequence: TGTGCCAGCTCACCAACTAGGAATGGAAACGAGCAGTACTTC. Protein product: CASSPTRNGNEQYF.

This clone came up once. The chain joins TRBV10-3 to TRBJ2-5; possible D gene TRBD1, 5 bases. The tail of the sequence fits TRBJ2-7 better, so the J call may be wrong. CDR3 size: 16 residues. Germline assignment: CDR1 ENHRY and CDR2 SYGVKD. The CDR3 loop is CAKQVAVSTTSYEQYF. The CDR3 region has the DNA TGTGCCAAACAGGTTGCCGTTTCCACAACCTCCTACGAGCAGTACTTC.

This chain joins TRBV15 and TRBJ2-2; tentative D call: TRBD2 (5 bases). The CDR3 extends over 13 amino acids. Germline loops: CDR1 LNHNV, CDR2 YYDKDF (reference sequence). Deletions cut 1 base from V and 6 bases from J, with 6 bases between. The CDR3 nucleotides are TGTGCCACCAGCAGAGGGAGGCCCGGGGAGCTGTTTTTT. Translating gives CATSRGRPGELFF.

CDR3 loop: CASSSENIQYF. The CDR3 DNA follows: TGTGCCAGCAGCTCTGAAAACATTCAGTACTTC. The genes are TRBV7-9 and TRBJ2-4; no clear D. CDR1 and CDR2 (germline): SEHNR, FQNEAQ (reference sequence). The CDR3 is 11 residues long. V dropped 4 bases and J dropped 5 bases, with 3 bases sitting between them.

The CDR3 DNA reads TGTGCCAGCGGCAAAGGAGCAAATCAGCCCCAGCATTTT. Residues: CASGKGANQPQHF. This sequence joins TRBV7-9 and TRBJ1-5; D remains ambiguous. The CDR3 sequence is 13 residues long. Trimming removed 8 bases from V and 4 bases from J, with 12 bases in between. CDR1 and CDR2 (germline): SEHNR, FQNEAQ (reference sequence).

In this sample, this clone turned up once. The V gene is TRBV9, the J gene TRBJ2-3, with 11 bases matching TRBD1. V lost 3 bases and J lost 7; bases outside the gene matches: 7. The CDR3 covers 15 residues. CDR1 and CDR2 (germline): SGDLS, YYNGEE. As DNA, the CDR3 is TGTGCCAGCAGCGCGGTAGGACAGGGGGCAAATACGCAGTATTTT. It is translated as CASSAVGQGANTQYF.

The table lists this clone with a count of one. This CDR3 is CASSLINDNYEQYF. CDR3 sequence (DNA): TGTGCCAGCAGTCTTATAAACGACAACTACGAGCAGTACTTC. The V gene is TRBV27, the J gene TRBJ2-7; the D is unclear. V was clipped by 5 bases and J by 3 bases, with 14 bases between them. CDR1 and CDR2 (germline): MNHEY, SMNVEV (reference sequence). There are 14 residues in the CDR3.

This clone has a handful of counts. J is TRBJ2-1 and V is TRBV4-1; D gene unclear. The CDR3 loop spans 15 amino acids. The germline V gene encodes CDR1 MGHRA and CDR2 YSYEKL. V was cut by 2 bases and J by 0 bases, with 8 bases left in between. The CDR3 loop is CASSQKTASYNEQFF. The CDR3 coding sequence is TGCGCCAGCAGCCAAAAGACTGCCTCCTACAATGAGCAGTTCTTC.

The chain uses TRBV28 and TRBJ2-1; D possibly corresponds to TRBD2 (5 bases). Germline V gene data show CDR1 as MDHEN and CDR2 as SYDVKM. With 5 bases removed from V and 6 bases from J, the gap between germline ends came to 11 bases. The CDR3 has 13 residues. The DNA of the CDR3 is TGTGCCAGCAGTATCGGACGGGGCAATGAGCAGTTCTTC. Its protein is CASSIGRGNEQFF.

The chain recombines TRBV27 with TRBJ2-6, with 7 nucleotides matching TRBD1. V lost 7 bases to trimming and J lost 0 bases; unmatched junction nucleotides: 6. This CDR3 is 16 amino acids long. Germline values: CDR1 MNHEY, CDR2 SMNVEV (reference sequence). CDR3 nucleotides: TGTGCCAGCAACCGGGACAGACCCTCTGGGGCCAACGTCCTGACTTTC. Amino acids: CASNRDRPSGANVLTF. The full variable domain, its missing parts supplied by reference TRBV27 and TRBJ2-6, is EAQVTQNPRYLITVTGKKLTVTCSQNMNHEYMSWYRQDPGLGLRQIYYSMNVEVTDKGDVPEGYKVSRKEKRNFPLILESPSPNQTSLYFCASNRDRPSGANVLTFGAGSRLTVL.

CDR3: CSGKTGDSYEQYF. CDR3 in DNA: TGCAGCGGAAAGACAGGGGACTCCTACGAGCAGTACTTC. V and J are TRBV29-1 and TRBJ2-7; 8 bases map to TRBD1. V lost 7 bases and J lost 0; bases outside the gene matches: 5. This CDR3 has 13 amino acids. Germline lookup yields CDR1 SQVTM and CDR2 ANQGSEA.

The chain links TRBV4-1 to TRBJ1-4; D gene unclear. The V gene's germline CDR1 is MGHRA and CDR2 YSYEKL. The CDR3 extends over 15 amino acids. V was cut by 1 base and J by 4 bases, with 10 bases left in between. The CDR3, as DNA: TGCGCCAGCAGCCAAGGATCTGGAGATAATGAAAAACTGTTTTTT. Protein sequence: CASSQGSGDNEKLFF.

This clone was seen a handful of times. V usage is TRBV19 and J usage is TRBJ1-3; no reliable D call. Deletions cut 6 bases from V and 0 bases from J, with 6 bases between. CDR3 length: 13 residues. Germline V CDR1 and CDR2: LNHDA, SQIVND (reference sequence). DNA of the CDR3: TGTGCCAGTAGACAGTTCTCTGGAAACACCATATATTTT. Encoded protein: CASRQFSGNTIYF.

The V call is TRBV27, the J call TRBJ2-7; weak D call: TRBD2 (6 bases). Germline V lookup: CDR1 MNHEY, CDR2 SMNVEV (reference sequence). V was pared by 0 bases and J by 4 bases, with 13 bases between. The CDR3 is 15 residues long. The CDR3 sequence: CASSLSPSVRYEQYF. The CDR3 nucleotides are TGTGCCAGCAGTTTATCCCCTAGCGTAAGGTACGAGCAGTACTTC.

This clone was found a few times. The CDR3 sequence is CASSQYTANSGNTIYF. CDR3 in DNA: TGCGCCAGCAGCCAGTATACAGCCAACTCTGGAAACACCATATATTTT. V gene TRBV4-3 combines with J gene TRBJ1-3; D is uncertain. The germline V gene encodes CDR1 LGHNA and CDR2 YSLEER. The CDR3 covers 16 residues. Trimming shortened V by 3 bases and J by 0 bases, and 12 bases separated the two germline ends.

V and J are TRBV9 and TRBJ2-1; TRBD1 is a possible D gene (5 bases). The germline gives CDR1 SGDLS, CDR2 YYNGEE. The CDR3 sequence is 16 residues long. Trimming shortened V by 0 bases and J by 0 bases, and 10 bases separated the two germline ends. The CDR3, as DNA: TGTGCCAGCAGCGTAGGGGGCGGAGACTCCTACAATGAGCAGTTCTTC. It encodes CASSVGGGDSYNEQFF.

The chain couples TRBV10-2 to TRBJ2-1, with D maybe TRBD2 (5 bases). Looked up from germline, CDR1 is WSHSY and CDR2 is SAAADI. The ends were cut back, 0 bases at V and 1 base at J, with 13 bases in the middle. The CDR3 has 17 amino acids. The CDR3 nucleotides read TGCGCCAGCAGTGAGTCCGCACTAGAAGGATCCTACAATGAGCAGTTCTTC. This codes for CASSESALEGSYNEQFF.

The chain is built from TRBV30 and TRBJ2-5; the D gene is possibly TRBD1 (5 bases). The CDR3 contains 14 residues. Germline lookup yields CDR1 GTSNPN and CDR2 SVGIG (reference sequence). V was cut by 2 bases and J by 5 bases, with 15 bases left in between. The CDR3 loop is CAWSLVGVRETQYF. The CDR3 DNA reads TGTGCCTGGAGTTTAGTAGGGGTAAGGGAGACCCAGTACTTC.

The CDR3 nucleotides read TGTGCCAGCAGCCAAGATTGGGCCGGTGAGACCCAGTACTTC. Its protein product is CASSQDWAGETQYF. J is TRBJ2-5 and V is TRBV14; no firm D call. V lost 0 bases and J 5 bases, leaving 10 bases between the germline ends. The germline CDR1 and CDR2 sequences are SGHDN and FVKESK. The CDR3 is 14 residues long.

CDR3 nucleotides: TGTGCCAGCAGTGGGACAGGACAGTACCAAGAGACCCAGTACTTC. Protein sequence: CASSGTGQYQETQYF. The V gene is TRBV7-9, the J gene TRBJ2-5; 8 bases map to TRBD1. After removal of 6 bases from V and 0 bases from J, the junction contained 6 bases not matched to a gene. CDR3 length: 15 residues. The germline CDR1 and CDR2 sequences are SEHNR and FQNEAQ (reference sequence).

The chain is built from TRBV5-5 and TRBJ1-4; no reliable D call. Germline CDR1 is SGHKS and CDR2 is YYEKEE (reference sequence). V was shortened by 3 bases and J by 8 bases, with 17 bases between the two germline ends. There are 15 residues in the CDR3. CDR3 nucleotide sequence: TGTGCCAGCAGCTCCGTTGGGCAGCCTGGGGAAAAACTGTTTTTT. It specifies CASSSVGQPGEKLFF.

This chain connects TRBV5-4 to TRBJ2-5; D might be TRBD1 (6 bases). The CDR3 loop spans 13 amino acids. Germline V gene sequence: CDR1 SGHNT, CDR2 YYREEE (reference sequence). Trimming pared 0 bases from V and 5 bases from J, leaving 8 bases between. The CDR3 DNA reads as TGTGCCAGCAGCTTGGACAGGGTGGAGACCCAGTACTTC. Translating it yields CASSLDRVETQYF.